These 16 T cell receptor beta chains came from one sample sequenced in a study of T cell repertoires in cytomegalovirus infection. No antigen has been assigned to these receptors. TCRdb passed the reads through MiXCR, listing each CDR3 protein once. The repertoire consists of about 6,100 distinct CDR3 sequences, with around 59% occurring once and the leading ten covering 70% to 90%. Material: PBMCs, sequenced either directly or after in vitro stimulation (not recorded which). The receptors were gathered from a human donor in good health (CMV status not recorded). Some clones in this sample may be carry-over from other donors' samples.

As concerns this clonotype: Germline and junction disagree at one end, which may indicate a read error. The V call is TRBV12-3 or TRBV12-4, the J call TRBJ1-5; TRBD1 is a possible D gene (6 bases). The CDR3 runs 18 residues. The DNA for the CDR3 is TGTGCCAGCAGTCAGGAGGGGACCAGGGGTCCGTACAATCAGCACCATCCTTTT. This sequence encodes CASSQEGTRGPYNQHHPF.

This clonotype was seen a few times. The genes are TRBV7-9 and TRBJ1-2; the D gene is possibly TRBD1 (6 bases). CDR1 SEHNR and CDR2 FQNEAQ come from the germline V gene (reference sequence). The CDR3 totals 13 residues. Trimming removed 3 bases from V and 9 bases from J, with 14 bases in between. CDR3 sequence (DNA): TGTGCCAGCAGCTTTACAGGGATTCGGAGCTACACCTTC. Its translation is CASSFTGIRSYTF.

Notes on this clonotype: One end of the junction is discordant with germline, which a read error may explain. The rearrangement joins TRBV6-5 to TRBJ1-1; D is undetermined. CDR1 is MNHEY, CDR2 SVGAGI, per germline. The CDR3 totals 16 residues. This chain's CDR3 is CASSYSPLDGNTDAFF. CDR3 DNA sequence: TGTGCAAGCAGTTACTCACCATTGGACGGTAACACTGACGCTTTCTTT.

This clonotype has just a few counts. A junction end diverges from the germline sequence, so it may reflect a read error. In DNA form, the CDR3 reads TGTGCCATCAGTTGTTACCTAGCTGAGCATTTCTTC. Its translation: CAISCYLAEHFF. The chain couples TRBV28 to TRBJ2-1; D is perhaps TRBD2 (5 bases). Germline loops: CDR1 MDHEN, CDR2 SYDVKM. The CDR3 consists of 12 residues.

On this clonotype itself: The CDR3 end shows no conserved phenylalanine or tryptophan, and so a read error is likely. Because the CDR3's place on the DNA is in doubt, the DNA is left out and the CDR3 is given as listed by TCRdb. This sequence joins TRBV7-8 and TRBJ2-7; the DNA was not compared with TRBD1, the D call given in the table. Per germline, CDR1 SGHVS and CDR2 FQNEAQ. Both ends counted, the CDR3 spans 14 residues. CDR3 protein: CASSWDTPGYDQSL.

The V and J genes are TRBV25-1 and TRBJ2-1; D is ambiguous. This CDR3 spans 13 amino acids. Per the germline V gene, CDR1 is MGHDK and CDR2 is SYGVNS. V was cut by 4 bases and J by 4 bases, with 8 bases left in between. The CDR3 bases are TGTGCCAGCAGTGGGGGTCGGTACAATGAGCAGTTCTTC. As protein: CASSGGRYNEQFF.

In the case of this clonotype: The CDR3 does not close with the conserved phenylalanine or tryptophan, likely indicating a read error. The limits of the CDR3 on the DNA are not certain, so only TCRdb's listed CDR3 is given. The CDR3 sequence: CASTPHQLDYEKYC. The genes are TRBV28 and TRBJ2-7; TRBD2, the D gene given by the table, was not confirmed from the DNA. The germline gives CDR1 MDHEN, CDR2 SYDVKM. The CDR3 numbers 14 amino acids, ends counted.

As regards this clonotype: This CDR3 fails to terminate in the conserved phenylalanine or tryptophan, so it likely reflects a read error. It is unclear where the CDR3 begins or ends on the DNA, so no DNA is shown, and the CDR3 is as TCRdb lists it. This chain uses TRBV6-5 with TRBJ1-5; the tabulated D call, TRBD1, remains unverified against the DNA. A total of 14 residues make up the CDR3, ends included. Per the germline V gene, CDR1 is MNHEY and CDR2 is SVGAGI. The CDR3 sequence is CASSLGQKNQPHHL.

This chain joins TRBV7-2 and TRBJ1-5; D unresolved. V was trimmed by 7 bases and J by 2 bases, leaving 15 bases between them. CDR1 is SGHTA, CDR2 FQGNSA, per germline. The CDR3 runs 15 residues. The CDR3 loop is CASIPGNARNQPQHF. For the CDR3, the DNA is TGTGCCAGCATCCCCGGGAACGCTCGCAATCAGCCCCAGCATTTT.

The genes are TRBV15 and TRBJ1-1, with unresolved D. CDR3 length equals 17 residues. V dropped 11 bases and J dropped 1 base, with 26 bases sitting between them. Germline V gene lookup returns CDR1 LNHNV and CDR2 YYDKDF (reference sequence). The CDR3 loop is CAPRTDNLGSPNTEAFF. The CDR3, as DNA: TGTGCCCCCCGCACAGATAACTTAGGTTCTCCGAACACTGAAGCTTTCTTT.

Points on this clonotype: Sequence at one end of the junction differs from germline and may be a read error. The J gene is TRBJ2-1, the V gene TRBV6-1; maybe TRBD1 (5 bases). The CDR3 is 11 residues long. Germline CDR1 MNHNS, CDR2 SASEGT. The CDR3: CVSRVYNEQFF. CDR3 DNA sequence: TGTGTCAGCAGGGTCTACAATGAGCAGTTCTTC.

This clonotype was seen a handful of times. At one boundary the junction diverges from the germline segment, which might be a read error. The CDR3 loop reads CAWSRTRPHEPFF. In nucleotides, the CDR3 is TGTGCCTGGAGCCGAACCCGACCCCATGAGCCGTTCTTC. This chain uses TRBV30 with TRBJ2-1; D is undetermined. This CDR3 comprises 13 residues. Germline CDR1 and CDR2: GTSNPN and SVGIG (reference sequence).

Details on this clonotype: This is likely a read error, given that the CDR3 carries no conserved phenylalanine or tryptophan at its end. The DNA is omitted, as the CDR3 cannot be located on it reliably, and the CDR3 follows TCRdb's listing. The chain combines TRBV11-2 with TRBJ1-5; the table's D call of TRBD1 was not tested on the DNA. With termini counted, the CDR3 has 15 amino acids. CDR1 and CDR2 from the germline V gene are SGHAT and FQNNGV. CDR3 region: CASSPGSVSNQPHHY.

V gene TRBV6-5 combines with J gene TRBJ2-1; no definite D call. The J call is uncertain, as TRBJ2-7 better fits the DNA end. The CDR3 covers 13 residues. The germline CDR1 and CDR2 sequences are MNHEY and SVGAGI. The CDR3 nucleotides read TGTGCCAGCAGTTACTCGTACGTTAATGAGCAGTACTTC. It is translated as CASSYSYVNEQYF.

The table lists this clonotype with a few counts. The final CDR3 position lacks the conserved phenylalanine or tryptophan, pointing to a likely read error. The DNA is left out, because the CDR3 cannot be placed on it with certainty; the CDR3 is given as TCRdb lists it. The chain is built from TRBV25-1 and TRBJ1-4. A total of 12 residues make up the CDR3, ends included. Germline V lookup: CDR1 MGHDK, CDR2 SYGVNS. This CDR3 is CASRRGQDKLFL.

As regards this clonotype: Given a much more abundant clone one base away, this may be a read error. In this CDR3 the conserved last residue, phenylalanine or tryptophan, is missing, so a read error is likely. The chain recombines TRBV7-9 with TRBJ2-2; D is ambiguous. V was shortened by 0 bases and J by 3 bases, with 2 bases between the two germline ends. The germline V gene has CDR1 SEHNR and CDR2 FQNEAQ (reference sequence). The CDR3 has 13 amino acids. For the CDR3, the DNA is TGTGCCAGCAGCTTAGCATACACCGGGGAGCTGTTTTGT. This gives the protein CASSLAYTGELFC.